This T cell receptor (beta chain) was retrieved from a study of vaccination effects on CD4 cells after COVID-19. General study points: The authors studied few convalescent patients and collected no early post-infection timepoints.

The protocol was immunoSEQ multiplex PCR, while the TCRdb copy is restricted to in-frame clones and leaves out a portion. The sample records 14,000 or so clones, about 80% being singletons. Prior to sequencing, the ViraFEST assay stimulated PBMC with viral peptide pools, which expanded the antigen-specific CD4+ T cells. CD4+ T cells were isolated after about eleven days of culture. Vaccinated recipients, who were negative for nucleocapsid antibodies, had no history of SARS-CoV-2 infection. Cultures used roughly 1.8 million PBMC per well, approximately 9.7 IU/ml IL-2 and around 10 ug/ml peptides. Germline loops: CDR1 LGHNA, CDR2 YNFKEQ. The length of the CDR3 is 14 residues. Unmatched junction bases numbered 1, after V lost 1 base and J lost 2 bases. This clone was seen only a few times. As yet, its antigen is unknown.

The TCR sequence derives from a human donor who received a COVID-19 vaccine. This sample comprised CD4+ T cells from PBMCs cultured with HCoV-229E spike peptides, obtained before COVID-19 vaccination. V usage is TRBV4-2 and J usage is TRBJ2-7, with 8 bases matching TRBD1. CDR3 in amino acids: CASSQADRAYEQYF. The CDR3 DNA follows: TGTGCCAGCAGCCAAGCGGACAGGGCCTACGAGCAGTACTTC.